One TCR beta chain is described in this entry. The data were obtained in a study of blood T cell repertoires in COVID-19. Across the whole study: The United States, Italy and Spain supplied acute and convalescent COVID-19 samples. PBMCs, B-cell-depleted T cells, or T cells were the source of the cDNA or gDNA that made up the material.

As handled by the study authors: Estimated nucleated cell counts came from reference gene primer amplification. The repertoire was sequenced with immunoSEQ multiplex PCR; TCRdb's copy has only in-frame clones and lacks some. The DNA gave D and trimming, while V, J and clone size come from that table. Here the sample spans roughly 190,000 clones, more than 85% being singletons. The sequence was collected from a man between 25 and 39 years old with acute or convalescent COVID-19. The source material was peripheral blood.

The CDR3 DNA is TGTGCCAGCAGTGAAGCCCCGAGACAGGGCGGACAGCCCCAGCATTTT. Amino acids: CASSEAPRQGGQPQHF. V gene TRBV2 combines with J gene TRBJ1-5; 7 nucleotides line up with TRBD1. This CDR3 contains 16 residues. CDR1 is SNHLY and CDR2 is FYNNEI in the germline V gene. V lost 0 bases to trimming and J lost 7 bases; unmatched junction nucleotides: 9.